This T cell receptor (beta chain) was found in a study of shared clonotypes between healthy human individuals. Germline CDR1 reads SSHAT; CDR2 reads FNYEAQ (reference sequence). The CDR3 is 14 residues long. Trimming removed 1 base from V and 4 bases from J, with 8 bases in between. Using immunoSEQ multiplex PCR, the repertoire was profiled, and TCRdb retains in-frame clones only, with some absent. The sample contains about 490,000 clones, approximately 82% of which appear only once. In its sample, this clone was seen a few times. Genomic DNA, for the unsorted samples, came from some 100 million PBMCs.

The sample consisted of PBMCs. The sequence came from a woman aged 40-49 years in good health. Some clones in this sample may be carry-over from other donors' samples. The rearrangement uses TRBV7-7 and TRBJ1-3; D is perhaps TRBD1 (5 bases). The CDR3 region is CASSLVGEGNTIYF. In DNA, the CDR3 is TGTGCCAGCAGCTTAGTGGGGGAAGGAAACACCATATATTTT.